This record covers a single T cell receptor beta chain. This sample was taken from a study of blood T cell repertoires in COVID-19. Seattle patients were enrolled during active infection and followed longitudinally. Authors' analysis steps: Counts of nucleated cells, estimated from reference gene primer amplification, were obtained. This table comes from immunoSEQ multiplex PCR, and its TCRdb copy is limited to in-frame clones, with some not included. Clonal size and the V and J genes are those of that table, whereas D and trimming came from the DNA. The sample contains 350,000 to 400,000 clones, around 89% of which appear only once. Trimming pared 5 bases from V and 3 bases from J, leaving 11 bases between. Germline values: CDR1 SGHNT, CDR2 YENEEA. CDR3 length equals 14 residues.

Sample: peripheral blood. The chain combines TRBV11-3 with TRBJ2-1; unclear D gene. This TCR was sampled from a woman aged 30 to 39 with COVID-19, enrolled during active disease. CDR3 in DNA: TGTGCCAGCAGCCTTGCGGTGGGCTACAATGAGCAGTTCTTC. Its translation is CASSLAVGYNEQFF.